The 20 T cell receptor beta chains in this list originate from one sample, sequenced in a study of PD-1 blockade in classical Hodgkin lymphoma. Autologous stem cell transplantation was followed by relapse in every patient, and brentuximab vedotin exposure varied. The protocol was immunoSEQ multiplex PCR, while the TCRdb copy is restricted to in-frame clones and leaves out a portion. The table shows tens of thousands of clones, with around 68% occurring only once. The sample here was peripheral blood mononuclear cells (PBMCs), taken at baseline. The receptor set was obtained from a human donor with classical Hodgkin lymphoma.

This chain joins TRBV2 and TRBJ2-4; 11 positions agree with TRBD1. The CDR3 runs 15 residues. Germline V gene data show CDR1 as SNHLY and CDR2 as FYNNEI. J lost 5 bases, V lost 4 bases, and 4 bases had no gene match. The CDR3 is CASSGTGGSENIQYF. DNA for the CDR3: TGTGCCAGCAGTGGGACAGGGGGCTCGGAAAACATTCAGTACTTC.

Sample share makes this clone medium-sized. The V gene is TRBV27, the J gene TRBJ2-2; tentatively, D is TRBD1 (5 bases). The CDR3 contains 14 residues. Germline V lookup: CDR1 MNHEY, CDR2 SMNVEV (reference sequence). V dropped 7 bases and J dropped 4 bases, with 13 bases sitting between them. Written as DNA, the CDR3 is TGTGCCAGCACCCTCCGAAGGGGCACCGGGGAGCTGTTTTTT. Translated: CASTLRRGTGELFF.

The chain carries TRBV11-3 and TRBJ2-5; 14 bases match TRBD2. Germline V gives CDR1 SGHNT, CDR2 YENEEA. Trimming cost V 5 bases and J 3 bases; bases outside gene matches: 8. The CDR3 consists of 17 residues. CDR3 sequence reads: CASSPGTSGGPKETQYF. The CDR3 DNA reads as TGTGCCAGCAGCCCAGGGACTAGCGGGGGTCCAAAAGAGACCCAGTACTTC.

This clone occurred a few times. The rearrangement links TRBV10-3 to TRBJ1-5; D not certain. Germline V gene lookup returns CDR1 ENHRY and CDR2 SYGVKD. The CDR3 is made up of 13 amino acids. V lost 6 bases to trimming and J lost 6 bases, with 12 bases between them. For the CDR3, the DNA is TGTGCCATCAGAGGCGAGAGGACTCAGCCCCAGCATTTT. Amino acid sequence: CAIRGERTQPQHF.

This chain connects TRBV27 to TRBJ2-7; the match to TRBD1 covers 10 bases. The germline CDR1 and CDR2 sequences are MNHEY and SMNVEV (reference sequence). Trimming removed 8 bases from V and 3 bases from J; junction bases left unmatched: 13. The CDR3 totals 16 residues. CDR3 in DNA: TGTGCCAGCTTCGGTGCACCACGGACAGGGGGCTACGAGCAGTACTTC. Translated: CASFGAPRTGGYEQYF.

The gene calls are TRBV19 and TRBJ2-2; 13 nucleotides agree with TRBD2. The CDR3 consists of 15 residues. V lost 5 bases, J lost 6 bases, and 3 bases stayed unmatched. Germline V gene data show CDR1 as LNHDA and CDR2 as SQIVND (reference sequence). The CDR3 coding sequence is TGTGCCAGTAGTTGGACTAGCGGGAGCGCCGGGGAGCTGTTTTTT. Residues: CASSWTSGSAGELFF.

The J gene is TRBJ2-1, the V gene TRBV5-6; 13 bases agree with TRBD2. The length of the CDR3 is 15 residues. CDR1 is SGHDT, CDR2 YYEEEE, per germline. The V and J ends lost 0 bases and 7 bases, in that order; junction bases with no gene match: 1. DNA of the CDR3: TGTGCCAGCAGCTTGGGACTAGCGGGGGGTAATGAGCAGTTCTTC. Protein: CASSLGLAGGNEQFF.

The chain carries TRBV9 and TRBJ2-1, with 9 bases lining up with TRBD2. Trimming at V came to 0 bases and at J to 7 bases, leaving 5 bases not matched to a gene. From germline, CDR1 is SGDLS and CDR2 YYNGEE. The CDR3 loop spans 15 amino acids. The CDR3 DNA is TGTGCCAGCAGCGTAGCTAGCGGGATTGGTAATGAGCAGTTCTTC. The encoded protein is CASSVASGIGNEQFF.

This clone was observed a handful of times. The chain employs TRBV7-2 and TRBJ1-4; 8 positions match TRBD1. With 3 bases clipped from V and 7 bases from J, the junction kept 10 bases outside the gene matches. Per germline, CDR1 SGHTA and CDR2 FQGNSA. This CDR3 is 16 amino acids long. The CDR3 DNA reads as TGTGCCAGCAGCTTGGGGACAGGAAGAGCAGGTGAAAAACTGTTTTTT. This gives the protein CASSLGTGRAGEKLFF. The entire variable domain, with the rest obtained from reference TRBV7-2 and TRBJ1-4, is as follows: GAGVSQSPSNKVTEKGKDVELRCDPISGHTALYWYRQSLGQGLEFLIYFQGNSAPDKSGLPSDRFSAERTGGSVSTLTIQRTQQEDSAVYLCASSLGTGRAGEKLFFGSGTQLSVL.

The chain employs TRBV5-4 and TRBJ1-2; 7 nucleotides agree with TRBD1. Germline V lookup: CDR1 SGHNT, CDR2 YYREEE (reference sequence). CDR3 length: 15 amino acids. Losses at the gene ends were 3 bases for V and 4 bases for J; bases not matched to a gene: 9. The CDR3 reads CASSWDSLSSYGYTF. The CDR3 DNA follows: TGTGCCAGCAGCTGGGACAGTCTCTCAAGCTATGGCTACACCTTC.

This clone has a single count. This sequence joins TRBV28 and TRBJ1-6; D not resolved. V lost 4 bases to trimming and J lost 12 bases, with 10 bases between them. This CDR3 spans 12 amino acids. CDR1 and CDR2 (germline): MDHEN, SYDVKM. The DNA of the CDR3 is TGTGCCAGCAGTTCCGACAACGGACCCCTCCACTTT. Translating gives CASSSDNGPLHF.

This clone is medium-sized (0.01 to 0.1%). The same CDR3 also results from other DNA sequences found in this sample. The chain carries TRBV15 and TRBJ1-2; tentative D call: TRBD1 (5 bases). V lost 2 bases to trimming and J lost 6 bases, with 7 bases between them. The CDR3 is 12 residues long. Germline loops: CDR1 LNHNV, CDR2 YYDKDF (reference sequence). The CDR3: CATSRQGDGYTF. Here the CDR3 DNA reads TGTGCCACCAGCAGACAGGGTGATGGCTACACCTTC.

This clone was counted between two and nine times. V and J are TRBV19 and TRBJ2-1, with a possible D match to TRBD2 (5 bases). From germline, CDR1 is LNHDA and CDR2 SQIVND (reference sequence). The CDR3 runs to 15 residues. Trimming stripped 4 bases from V and 0 bases from J, with 10 bases between. The CDR3 DNA sequence: TGTGCCAGTAGTAAACCGGACTCCTCCTACAATGAGCAGTTCTTC. Translating it yields CASSKPDSSYNEQFF.

This chain uses TRBV10-3 with TRBJ1-2; 9 bases map to TRBD1. This CDR3 spans 16 amino acids. Germline V gene sequence: CDR1 ENHRY, CDR2 SYGVKD. The trim removed 3 bases at V and 10 bases at J, leaving 15 bases unmatched. In DNA form, the CDR3 reads TGTGCCATCAGTGATATTAGGAGGACAGGGGAGGACTACTACACCTTC. Protein product: CAISDIRRTGEDYYTF.

This clone has a handful of counts. The J gene is TRBJ1-1, the V gene TRBV18; D not resolved. The germline V gene has CDR1 KGHSH and CDR2 LQKENI. CDR3 length: 13 amino acids. Trimming shortened V by 2 bases and J by 3 bases, and 7 bases separated the two germline ends. CDR3 DNA sequence: TGTGCCAGCTCACCAATGCAGTACACTGAAGCTTTCTTT. Its protein product is CASSPMQYTEAFF.

The chain recombines TRBV4-3 with TRBJ1-6; 7 positions agree with TRBD1. The length of the CDR3 is 14 residues. Germline-derived CDR1 and CDR2 are LGHNA and YSLEER. After removal of 1 base from V and 11 bases from J, the junction contained 5 bases not matched to a gene. The CDR3 sequence is CASSQGWTGAPLHF. The CDR3, as DNA: TGCGCCAGCAGCCAAGGCTGGACAGGAGCACCCCTCCACTTT.

V is TRBV30 and J is TRBJ1-6; D uncertain. The germline gives CDR1 GTSNPN, CDR2 SVGIG (reference sequence). V dropped 4 bases and J dropped 7 bases, with 11 bases sitting between them. This CDR3 contains 13 residues. CDR3 in DNA: TGTGCCTGGACCTCCGGGAAAAATTCACCCCTCCACTTT. It yields the protein CAWTSGKNSPLHF.

The chain recombines TRBV25-1 with TRBJ2-2; 7 nucleotides align to TRBD1. Losses at the gene ends were 5 bases for V and 7 bases for J; bases not matched to a gene: 7. From germline, CDR1 is MGHDK and CDR2 SYGVNS. The CDR3 spans 14 residues. The CDR3 region has the DNA TGTGCCAGCAGTCCGACAGGGACGGTCGGGGAGCTGTTTTTT. Translated, it gives CASSPTGTVGELFF.

This clone came up a few times. The chain joins TRBV6-6 to TRBJ2-1; D is uncertain. Germline assignment: CDR1 MNHNY and CDR2 SVGAGI (reference sequence). The V and J ends lost 6 bases and 10 bases respectively, with 10 bases between them. There are 11 residues in the CDR3. The CDR3 protein is CASRAGLEQFF. The CDR3 nucleotides are TGTGCCAGCAGGGCAGGATTAGAGCAGTTCTTC.

The chain recombines TRBV7-8 with TRBJ2-5; tentatively, D is TRBD1 (6 bases). V lost 4 bases, J lost 1 base, and 16 bases lay in between. This CDR3 has 16 amino acids. CDR1 and CDR2 (germline): SGHVS, FQNEAQ. CDR3 amino acids: CASSSYRVGAQETQYF. The CDR3 bases are TGTGCCAGCAGCTCCTACAGGGTTGGGGCCCAAGAGACCCAGTACTTC.